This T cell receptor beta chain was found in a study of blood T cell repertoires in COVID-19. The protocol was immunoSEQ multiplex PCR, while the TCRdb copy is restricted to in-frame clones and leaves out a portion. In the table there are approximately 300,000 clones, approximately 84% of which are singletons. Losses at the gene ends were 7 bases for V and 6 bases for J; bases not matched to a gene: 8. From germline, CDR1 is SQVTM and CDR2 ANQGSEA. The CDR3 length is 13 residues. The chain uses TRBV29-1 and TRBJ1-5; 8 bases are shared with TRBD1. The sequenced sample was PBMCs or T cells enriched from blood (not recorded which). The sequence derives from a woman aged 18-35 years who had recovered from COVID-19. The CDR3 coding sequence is TGCAGCGCGTCCAAAGGACAGGGTCAGCCCCAGCATTTT. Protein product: CSASKGQGQPQHF.